The 5 T cell receptor beta chains listed next were all sequenced from one sample in a study of T cells after posttransplantation cyclophosphamide. Sequencing used immunoSEQ multiplex PCR; TCRdb keeps in-frame clones, though not all of them. Seen here are tens of thousands of clones, 93% observed once, and the top ten hold approximately 2.7%. The sequenced sample consisted of PBMCs. These receptors were obtained from a woman in her twenties or thirties in good health and a related stem cell transplant donor.

This chain connects TRBV20-1 to TRBJ1-2, with D uncertain. V shed 6 bases and J shed 3 bases, with 8 bases lying between them. The CDR3 extends over 11 amino acids. The germline V gene encodes CDR1 DFQATT and CDR2 SNEGSKA (reference sequence). Here the CDR3 DNA reads TGCAGTGCCAAGACGGACTATGGCTACACCTTC. This encodes CSAKTDYGYTF.

The gene calls are TRBV11-3 and TRBJ2-3; 7 nucleotides agree with TRBD2. This CDR3 has 15 residues. CDR1 SGHNT and CDR2 YENEEA come from the germline V gene. The J segment lost 5 bases and the V segment lost 1 base, leaving 6 bases of the junction unmatched. The CDR3 region has the DNA TGTGCCAGCAGCTTAGGGCGGGGGTGGAGAGATACGCAGTATTTT. Translated, it gives CASSLGRGWRDTQYF.

J is TRBJ2-6 and V is TRBV7-2; D ambiguous. The CDR3 loop spans 17 amino acids. Trimming took off 5 bases at V and 1 base at J, with 15 bases between the two ends. The V gene's germline CDR1 is SGHTA and CDR2 FQGNSA. CDR3 residues: CASSIIDRVSGANVLTF. In DNA, the CDR3 is TGTGCCAGCAGCATTATTGACCGGGTATCTGGGGCCAACGTCCTGACTTTC. Full variable domain (rest looked up from reference TRBV7-2 and TRBJ2-6): GAGVSQSPSNKVTEKGKDVELRCDPISGHTALYWYRQSLGQGLEFLIYFQGNSAPDKSGLPSDRFSAERTGGSVSTLTIQRTQQEDSAVYLCASSIIDRVSGANVLTFGAGSRLTVL.

The chain has TRBV7-3 and TRBJ2-3; 8 bases are shared with TRBD2. V shed 0 bases, J shed 5 bases, and the junction held 1 base outside the gene matches. Germline V gene sequence: CDR1 SGHTA, CDR2 FQGTGA. The length of the CDR3 is 14 residues. The CDR3 spells CASSLTGGVDTQYF. CDR3 nucleotide sequence: TGTGCCAGCAGCTTAACCGGGGGGGTAGATACGCAGTATTTT.

The gene calls are TRBV5-4 and TRBJ2-5, with 8 bases lining up with TRBD2. Germline CDR1 reads SGHNT; CDR2 reads YYREEE (reference sequence). The V segment lost 2 bases and the J segment 2 bases; nucleotides outside the gene matches: 2. The CDR3 has 14 amino acids. DNA for the CDR3: TGTGCCAGCAGCTTTAGCGGGGCTCAAGAGACCCAGTACTTC. This encodes CASSFSGAQETQYF. Drawing the rest from reference TRBV5-4 and TRBJ2-5, the complete variable domain is ETGVTQSPTHLIKTRGQQVTLRCSSQSGHNTVSWYQQALGQGPQFIFQYYREEENGRGNFPPRFSGLQFPNYSSELNVNALELDDSALYLCASSFSGAQETQYFGPGTRLLVL.